These 13 T cell receptor beta chains were all obtained from the same sample, sequenced in a study of early T cells in non-severe SARS-CoV-2 infection. From the 5' RACE reads, TCRdb called clonotypes with MiXCR, one entry per CDR3 protein. This table has about 80,000 distinct CDR3 sequences, around 12% appearing once. Specimen: whole blood, collected at baseline. All receptors come from an adult who was a healthcare worker with PCR-confirmed SARS-CoV-2 infection or an uninfected control (not recorded which). The donor label of this sample is uncertain.

This clonotype occurred many times. The chain combines TRBV7-6 with TRBJ2-5; 10 bases map to TRBD2. CDR1 and CDR2 (germline): SGHVS, FNYEAQ. The V and J ends lost 0 bases and 2 bases, in that order; junction bases with no gene match: 3. This CDR3 is 16 amino acids long. The chain's CDR3 is CASSLAGTSDQETQYF. Written as DNA, the CDR3 is TGTGCCAGCAGCTTAGCCGGGACTAGCGATCAAGAGACCCAGTACTTC.

The J gene is TRBJ2-3, the V gene TRBV5-1, with 10 positions matching TRBD2. The CDR3 contains 17 residues. V lost 4 bases, J lost 0 bases, and 8 bases stayed unmatched. Germline V gene lookup returns CDR1 SGHRS and CDR2 YFSETQ. DNA of the CDR3: TGCGCCAGCAGCACCAAAGCGGGGGGGCTGAGCACAGATACGCAGTATTTT. Protein product: CASSTKAGGLSTDTQYF.

This clonotype was seen a few times. The rearrangement joins TRBV6-6 to TRBJ2-6; D is unclear. Germline V gene sequence: CDR1 MNHNY, CDR2 SVGAGI (reference sequence). CDR3 length: 15 residues. Trimming removed 4 bases at V and 0 bases at J, with 7 bases between. Written as DNA, the CDR3 is TGTGCCAGCAGTTGGGCCAACTCTGGGGCCAACGTCCTGACTTTC. Protein: CASSWANSGANVLTF.

In this sample, this clonotype turned up a few times. The chain employs TRBV6-2 or TRBV6-3 and TRBJ2-3; D might be TRBD1 or TRBD2, each matching 6 bases. CDR1 is MNHEY, CDR2 SVGEGT, per germline. This CDR3 is built from 15 residues. Trimming cost V 1 base and J 5 bases, with 13 bases left between them. CDR3 sequence (DNA): TGTGCCAGCAGTTACTGGGGGGCCATGATAGATACGCAGTATTTT. It is translated as CASSYWGAMIDTQYF.

At least ten counts were recorded for this clonotype. The chain combines TRBV4-3 with TRBJ2-7; tentatively, D is TRBD2 (5 bases). The CDR3 contains 15 residues. Germline V CDR1 and CDR2: LGHNA, YSLEER. V lost 6 bases to trimming and J lost 2 bases, with 17 bases between them. In DNA, the CDR3 is TGCGCCAGCAGTCGGACCTGGACTGGAGCCTACGAGCAGTACTTC. It yields the protein CASSRTWTGAYEQYF.

V gene TRBV24-1 combines with J gene TRBJ2-1; 7 bases agree with TRBD2. The trim removed 3 bases at V and 9 bases at J, leaving 4 bases unmatched. Germline CDR1 reads KGHDR; CDR2 reads SFDVKD. The CDR3 loop spans 13 amino acids. The DNA for the CDR3 is TGTGCCACCAGTGATAGGACTAGGGCTGAGCAGTTCTTC. This sequence encodes CATSDRTRAEQFF.

This clonotype appeared many times. This sequence joins TRBV25-1 and TRBJ1-4, with D uncertain. CDR3 length equals 16 residues. The germline V gene encodes CDR1 MGHDK and CDR2 SYGVNS. Trimming took 4 bases from V and 2 from J, leaving 14 bases between them. The CDR3 loop reads CASSGQETATNEKLFF. CDR3 bases: TGTGCCAGCAGTGGCCAGGAGACGGCGACTAATGAAAAACTGTTTTTT. Full variable domain (outside the CDR3, taken from reference TRBV25-1 and TRBJ1-4): EADIYQTPRYLVIGTGKKITLECSQTMGHDKMYWYQQDPGMELHLIHYSYGVNSTEKGDLSSESTVSRIRTEHFPLTLESARPSHTSQYLCASSGQETATNEKLFFGSGTQLSVL.

In this sample, this clonotype turned up a few times. The chain couples TRBV7-9 to TRBJ2-5; D not resolved. Germline CDR1 reads SEHNR; CDR2 reads FQNEAQ (reference sequence). Trimming removed 4 bases at V and 5 bases at J, with 11 bases between. The CDR3 runs to 13 residues. The CDR3 here is CASSYSDRETQYF. As DNA, the CDR3 is TGTGCCAGCAGCTACAGCGATCGCGAGACCCAGTACTTC.

The table lists this clonotype with a few counts. The V gene is TRBV12-3 or TRBV12-4, the J gene TRBJ2-2, with 7 bases fitting TRBD1. The CDR3 runs to 14 residues. V gave up 10 bases and J gave up 1 base; unmatched junction bases: 6. The CDR3: CATEGQLNTGELFF. CDR3 coding DNA: TGTGCCACCGAGGGACAGCTGAACACCGGGGAGCTGTTTTTT.

This clonotype was observed at least ten times. The rearrangement joins TRBV3-1 to TRBJ2-5; TRBD2 aligns across 11 bases. V shed 7 bases, J shed 2 bases, and the junction held 6 bases outside the gene matches. The CDR3 sequence is 15 residues long. Germline V gene data show CDR1 as LGHDT and CDR2 as YNNKEL (reference sequence). In nucleotides, the CDR3 is TGTGCCAGCAACCCGGGACTAGCGGTACAAGAGACCCAGTACTTC. It translates to CASNPGLAVQETQYF.

This clonotype was found a few times. The genes are TRBV5-4 and TRBJ1-1; TRBD1 is a possible D gene (5 bases). In germline, CDR1 is SGHNT, CDR2 YYREEE (reference sequence). V shed 9 bases and J shed 1 base, with 16 bases lying between them. This CDR3 has 14 amino acids. CDR3 sequence: CATTRQSQNTEAFF. The DNA of the CDR3 is TGTGCCACAACACGACAGTCTCAGAACACTGAAGCTTTCTTT.

There are a few counts of this clonotype. This chain joins TRBV12-3 or TRBV12-4 and TRBJ1-1; D unresolved. This CDR3 spans 11 amino acids. Trimming took 7 bases from V and 6 from J, leaving 9 bases between them. CDR3 coding DNA: TGTGCCAGCACGTATGGAGCTGAAGCTTTCTTT. Translated: CASTYGAEAFF.

There are a few counts of this clonotype. The chain links TRBV7-3 to TRBJ1-5; D unclear. CDR1 and CDR2 (germline): SGHTA, FQGTGA. V lost 5 bases to trimming and J lost 2 bases, with 7 bases between them. This CDR3 is 13 amino acids long. CDR3 sequence reads: CASSPSGNQPQHF. CDR3 DNA sequence: TGTGCCAGCAGCCCCTCGGGCAATCAGCCCCAGCATTTT.